This entry features one T cell receptor (beta chain) sequence. This sample stems from a study of blood T cell repertoires in COVID-19. Study summary: Spain, Italy and the United States supplied samples that represented acute and convalescent COVID-19.

Sequencing used immunoSEQ multiplex PCR; TCRdb keeps in-frame clones, though not all of them. The top ten clones hold roughly 34% of a sample with about 15,000 clones, roughly 76% of them seen once. V was trimmed by 1 base and J by 9 bases, leaving 16 bases between them. The CDR3 loop spans 14 amino acids. The V gene's germline CDR1 is MGHRA and CDR2 YSYEKL. This clonotype originated in a man in his 70s with active or convalescent COVID-19. The chain has TRBV4-1 and TRBJ2-7; tentatively, D is TRBD2 (6 bases). The sample comprised peripheral blood. In DNA form, the CDR3 reads TGCGCCAGCAGCCAAGTCCAACCCGGGGGTGTGCAGTACTTC. Its protein product is CASSQVQPGGVQYF.